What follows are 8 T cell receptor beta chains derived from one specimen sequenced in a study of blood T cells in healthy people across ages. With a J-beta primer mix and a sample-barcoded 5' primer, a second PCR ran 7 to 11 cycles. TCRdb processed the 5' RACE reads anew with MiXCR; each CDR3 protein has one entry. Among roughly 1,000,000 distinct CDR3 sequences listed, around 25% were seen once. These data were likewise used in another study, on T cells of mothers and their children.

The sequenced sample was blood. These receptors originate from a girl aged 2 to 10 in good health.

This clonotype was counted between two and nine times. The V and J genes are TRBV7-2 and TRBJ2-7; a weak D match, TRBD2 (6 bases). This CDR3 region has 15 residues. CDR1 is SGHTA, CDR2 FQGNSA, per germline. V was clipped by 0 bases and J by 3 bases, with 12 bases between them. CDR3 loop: CASSLAGDSFYEQYF. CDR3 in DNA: TGTGCCAGCAGCTTAGCAGGGGACTCATTCTACGAGCAGTACTTC.

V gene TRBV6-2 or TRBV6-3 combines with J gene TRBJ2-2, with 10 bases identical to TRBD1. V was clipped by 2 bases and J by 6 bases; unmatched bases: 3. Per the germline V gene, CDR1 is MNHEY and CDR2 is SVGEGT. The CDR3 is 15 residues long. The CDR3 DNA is TGTGCCAGCAGTTACAGAGGACAGGGGGCCGGGGAGCTGTTTTTT. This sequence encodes CASSYRGQGAGELFF.

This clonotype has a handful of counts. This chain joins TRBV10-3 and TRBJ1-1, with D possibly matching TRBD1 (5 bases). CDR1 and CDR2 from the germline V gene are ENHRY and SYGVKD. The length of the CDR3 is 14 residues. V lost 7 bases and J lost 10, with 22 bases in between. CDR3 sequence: CAIKLESGGSRAFF. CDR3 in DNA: TGTGCCATCAAGCTAGAATCGGGGGGGTCCAGAGCTTTCTTT.

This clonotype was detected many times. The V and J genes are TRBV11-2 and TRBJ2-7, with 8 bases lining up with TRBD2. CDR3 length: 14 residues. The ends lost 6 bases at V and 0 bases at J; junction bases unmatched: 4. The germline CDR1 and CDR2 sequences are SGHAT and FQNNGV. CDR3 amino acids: CASSLGLGSYEQYF. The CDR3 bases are TGTGCCAGCAGTTTGGGACTAGGCTCCTACGAGCAGTACTTC.

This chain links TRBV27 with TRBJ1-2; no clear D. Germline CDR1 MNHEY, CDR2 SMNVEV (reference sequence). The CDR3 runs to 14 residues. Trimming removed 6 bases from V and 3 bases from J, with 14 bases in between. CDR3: CASRPLGPDYGYTF. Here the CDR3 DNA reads TGTGCCAGCAGGCCATTAGGACCCGACTATGGCTACACCTTC.

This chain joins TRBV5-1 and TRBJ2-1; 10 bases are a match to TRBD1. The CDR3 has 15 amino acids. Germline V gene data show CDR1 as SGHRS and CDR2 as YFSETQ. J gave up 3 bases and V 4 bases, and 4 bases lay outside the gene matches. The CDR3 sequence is CASSGTGAGYNEQFF. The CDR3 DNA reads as TGCGCCAGCAGCGGGACAGGGGCCGGCTACAATGAGCAGTTCTTC.

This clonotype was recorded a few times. The CDR3 here is CASSPLGRARAENTEAFF. The CDR3 bases are TGTGCCAGCAGCCCTCTCGGGCGGGCGCGGGCCGAGAACACTGAAGCTTTCTTT. V and J are TRBV14 and TRBJ1-1; no clear D gene. There are 18 residues in the CDR3. Trimming took off 4 bases at V and 1 base at J, with 22 bases between the two ends. CDR1 and CDR2 (germline): SGHDN, FVKESK.

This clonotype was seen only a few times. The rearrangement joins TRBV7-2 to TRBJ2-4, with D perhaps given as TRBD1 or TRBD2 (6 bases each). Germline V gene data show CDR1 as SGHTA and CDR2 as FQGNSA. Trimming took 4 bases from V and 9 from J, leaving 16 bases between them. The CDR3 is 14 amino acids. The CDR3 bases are TGTGCCAGCAGCTATGTAGAGGGGGGAAGCATTCAGTACTTC. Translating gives CASSYVEGGSIQYF.